One and the same sample provided the 20 T cell receptor beta chains below, sequenced in a study of blood T cell repertoires in COVID-19 (dated by TCRdb to 2019 to 2021). The library came from the immunoSEQ multiplex PCR assay. Sourced from immuneACCESS, this table was stored by TCRdb with only in-frame sequences that have V and J called. A share of the clones is absent; for the studies checked, an unresolved V gene accounts for under half, and the remainder has no known explanation. Within this sample are under 450,000 clones, with 75% to 90% of them counted one time only. The ten most abundant clones make up 7.1% of the sample. Sequencing used peripheral blood. Receptors originate from a woman aged 55 to 70 with COVID-19, enrolled during active disease.

J is TRBJ1-6 and V is TRBV19; the D gene is possibly TRBD1 (6 bases). The germline V gene encodes CDR1 LNHDA and CDR2 SQIVND (reference sequence). Trimming stripped 7 bases from V and 9 bases from J, with 19 bases between. The CDR3 contains 15 residues. The CDR3 loop is CASTAGDRIGSPLHF. The CDR3 nucleotides are TGTGCCAGTACCGCTGGAGACAGGATCGGTTCACCCCTCCACTTT.

The rearrangement joins TRBV7-6 to TRBJ1-3; D perhaps matches TRBD1 (5 bases). The CDR3 loop spans 15 amino acids. The ends were cut back, 5 bases at V and 0 bases at J, with 11 bases in the middle. The germline V gene has CDR1 SGHVS and CDR2 FNYEAQ. The CDR3 DNA reads as TGTGCCAGCAGCCCTGACAGCCTCTCTGGAAACACCATATATTTT. It codes for CASSPDSLSGNTIYF.

V and J are TRBV5-1 and TRBJ2-1; 11 bases align to TRBD1. V lost 4 bases, J lost 8 bases, and 8 bases stayed unmatched. Germline CDR1 and CDR2: SGHRS and YFSETQ. The CDR3 sequence is 15 residues long. The CDR3 DNA reads as TGCGCCAGCAGCAACCGGGACAGGGGGGTCGATGAGCAGTTCTTC. Translation: CASSNRDRGVDEQFF.

This clone was observed a few times. The chain joins TRBV6-5 to TRBJ1-1; TRBD1 agrees at 7 bases. J was trimmed by 4 bases and V by 10 bases; bases with no gene match: 9. CDR1 and CDR2 (germline): MNHEY, SVGAGI. The CDR3 runs to 13 residues. CDR3 DNA sequence: TGTGCCACCGCGTACAACAGGGGCACTGAAGCTTTCTTT. Its translation: CATAYNRGTEAFF.

The chain couples TRBV5-6 to TRBJ1-1; unclear D gene. The V end lost 4 bases, the J end lost 2 bases, and 6 bases lay between the germline ends. CDR1 and CDR2 from the germline V gene are SGHDT and YYEEEE. CDR3 size: 12 residues. In DNA, the CDR3 is TGTGCCAGCAGCGCGGGAAACACTGAAGCTTTCTTT. Encoded protein: CASSAGNTEAFF.

The V gene is TRBV18, the J gene TRBJ1-2; 8 bases are shared with TRBD1. Germline CDR1 is KGHSH and CDR2 is LQKENI. The CDR3 sequence is 15 residues long. V lost 0 bases, J lost 8 bases, and 8 bases stayed unmatched. CDR3 nucleotides: TGTGCCAGCTCACCACCGGGGCAGGGGGCTCGAGGCTACACCTTC. Translating it yields CASSPPGQGARGYTF. Full variable domain (remainder filled in from reference TRBV18 and TRBJ1-2): NAGVMQNPRHLVRRRGQEARLRCSPMKGHSHVYWYRQLPEEGLKFMVYLQKENIIDESGMPKERFSAEFPKEGPSILRIQQVVRGDSAAYFCASSPPGQGARGYTFGSGTRLTVV.

The chain has TRBV27 and TRBJ1-1; D gene unclear. From germline, CDR1 is MNHEY and CDR2 SMNVEV (reference sequence). V was cut by 0 bases and J by 2 bases, with 7 bases left in between. This CDR3 region has 14 residues. The CDR3 is CASSLSRANTEAFF. The DNA for the CDR3 is TGTGCCAGCAGTTTATCTAGAGCTAACACTGAAGCTTTCTTT.

The chain links TRBV27 to TRBJ2-7, with D possibly TRBD2 on 7 matching bases. The CDR3 runs 13 residues. Trimming shortened V by 8 bases and J by 3 bases, and 14 bases separated the two germline ends. Germline values: CDR1 MNHEY, CDR2 SMNVEV (reference sequence). CDR3 residues: CASRGASRYEQYF. CDR3 sequence (DNA): TGTGCCAGCCGGGGGGCCTCCCGCTACGAGCAGTACTTC.

The gene calls are TRBV30 and TRBJ1-2; D is undetermined. Germline lookup yields CDR1 GTSNPN and CDR2 SVGIG (reference sequence). V was shortened by 3 bases and J by 0 bases, with 8 bases between the two germline ends. There are 13 residues in the CDR3. The DNA of the CDR3 is TGTGCCTGGAGGTTTAGTTCTAACTATGGCTACACCTTC. Its protein product is CAWRFSSNYGYTF.

This chain joins TRBV5-4 and TRBJ1-2; 10 bases fit TRBD1. The CDR3 runs 16 residues. Trimming took 2 bases from V and 7 from J; bases not matched to a gene: 11. The germline CDR1 and CDR2 sequences are SGHNT and YYREEE (reference sequence). The CDR3 DNA reads as TGTGCCAGCAGCTTACCTACGGGACAGGGGTACGGTGGCTACACCTTC. Translation: CASSLPTGQGYGGYTF.

The rearrangement uses TRBV3-1 (or the pseudogene TRBV3-2) and TRBJ2-5; D is unclear. Trimming removed 2 bases at V and 7 bases at J, with 5 bases between. The germline gives CDR1 LGHDT, CDR2 YNNKEL (reference sequence). This CDR3 has 11 amino acids. The CDR3 loop is CASSQFRTQYF. In DNA form, the CDR3 reads TGTGCCAGCAGCCAATTCAGGACCCAGTACTTC.

The chain has TRBV28 and TRBJ1-2, with 7 bases matching TRBD1. The V segment lost 5 bases and the J segment 4 bases; nucleotides outside the gene matches: 4. Germline V gives CDR1 MDHEN, CDR2 SYDVKM. The CDR3 is 13 residues long. The CDR3 region has the DNA TGTGCCAGCAGTCCTTGGGACAGCTATGGCTACACCTTC. This translates into CASSPWDSYGYTF.

This clone came up a few times. The chain links TRBV21-1 to TRBJ2-7; TRBD1 was called by the table and not checked on the DNA. TRBV21-1 counts as a pseudogene. The length of the CDR3 is 13 residues. The CDR3 bases are TGTGCCAGCAGCGGCCAAGGGGGCGAGCCGCAGTACTTC. Its protein is CASSGQGGEPQYF.

The chain couples TRBV18 to TRBJ1-3; TRBD1 matches at 7 bases. Germline V gene sequence: CDR1 KGHSH, CDR2 LQKENI. This CDR3 has 15 amino acids. V lost 3 bases, J lost 3 bases, and 5 bases stayed unmatched. DNA of the CDR3: TGTGCCAGCTCACCCGACAGGGCTGGTGGAAACACCATATATTTT. Protein sequence: CASSPDRAGGNTIYF.

The CDR3 reads CASSQGTRGNTIYF. In DNA, the CDR3 is TGTGCCAGCTCACAGGGGACACGGGGAAACACCATATATTTT. The J gene is TRBJ1-3, the V gene TRBV18, with a possible D match to TRBD1 (6 bases). Trimming left V 4 bases short and J 4 bases short, with 11 bases between. Germline V gene data show CDR1 as KGHSH and CDR2 as LQKENI. The CDR3 runs to 14 residues.

This sequence joins TRBV7-3 and TRBJ1-2; perhaps TRBD1 as D (5 bases). This CDR3 region has 15 residues. V lost 5 bases and J lost 4, with 17 bases in between. The germline CDR1 and CDR2 sequences are SGHTA and FQGTGA. CDR3: CASSPQGGGGYGYTF. The CDR3 DNA sequence: TGTGCCAGCAGCCCCCAGGGAGGAGGCGGCTATGGCTACACCTTC.

This clone was observed a single time. The chain has TRBV30 and TRBJ2-3, with TRBD2 as a possible D gene (6 bases). Trimming removed 4 bases at V and 7 bases at J, with 9 bases between. This CDR3 spans 11 amino acids. Germline V CDR1 and CDR2: GTSNPN, SVGIG (reference sequence). The CDR3 spells CAWTGLHTQYF. CDR3 DNA: TGTGCCTGGACAGGACTACATACGCAGTATTTT.

The rearrangement uses TRBV5-3 and TRBJ2-5, with 15 bases identical to TRBD2. TRBV5-3 is assigned to the ORF class and has an uncertain function. Germline trimming cut 5 bases from V and 2 bases from J; bases unmatched to any gene: 10. The CDR3 spans 18 residues. This chain's CDR3 is CARRPGTSGGNLQETQYF. The CDR3 DNA reads TGTGCCAGAAGACCCGGGACTAGCGGGGGGAACCTACAAGAGACCCAGTACTTC.

V is TRBV5-4 and J is TRBJ2-7, with 7 bases lining up with TRBD1. The V gene end was trimmed by 0 bases and the J gene end by 5 bases; junction bases not matched to a gene: 5. This CDR3 comprises 14 residues. CDR1 SGHNT and CDR2 YYREEE come from the germline V gene (reference sequence). CDR3 sequence (DNA): TGTGCCAGCAGCTTGGTGTTAGGGGGCCACGAGCAGTACTTC. It encodes CASSLVLGGHEQYF.

This clone was seen just once. The chain uses TRBV7-6 and TRBJ2-5; TRBD1 matches 8 bases. V lost 1 base, J lost 5 bases, and 6 bases stayed unmatched. From germline, CDR1 is SGHVS and CDR2 FNYEAQ. The CDR3 covers 15 residues. CDR3 residues: CASSLEGQVWETQYF. The CDR3 coding sequence is TGTGCCAGCAGCTTAGAGGGACAGGTCTGGGAGACCCAGTACTTC.